This T cell receptor (beta chain) stems from a study of glioma-infiltrating T cells after dendritic cell vaccination. At the level of the study: Patients received autologous tumor lysate-pulsed dendritic cell vaccination between about 2002 and 2012.

CDR1 is LNHNV, CDR2 YYDKDF, per germline (reference sequence). This CDR3 spans 15 amino acids. Trimming pared 1 base from V and 8 bases from J, leaving 17 bases between. The primer mix had 60 V beta and 13 J beta primers. Using immunoSEQ multiplex PCR, the repertoire was profiled, and TCRdb retains in-frame clones only, with some absent. The data show under 100,000 clones, approximately 87% seen once. Fresh-frozen tumor tissue and more than two years of survival data were available for all. Study results and caveats: No direct clonality-survival link was found; a diverse polyclonal response may matter.

On this clone itself: Its antigen remains unknown.

The chain carries TRBV15 and TRBJ1-1; unclear D gene. This clonotype was sampled from a human donor with glioblastoma. The input for sequencing was blood, taken before dendritic cell vaccination. The CDR3 sequence is CATSRVFGPGHEAFF. CDR3 nucleotides: TGTGCCACCAGCAGAGTTTTTGGGCCAGGTCACGAAGCTTTCTTT.